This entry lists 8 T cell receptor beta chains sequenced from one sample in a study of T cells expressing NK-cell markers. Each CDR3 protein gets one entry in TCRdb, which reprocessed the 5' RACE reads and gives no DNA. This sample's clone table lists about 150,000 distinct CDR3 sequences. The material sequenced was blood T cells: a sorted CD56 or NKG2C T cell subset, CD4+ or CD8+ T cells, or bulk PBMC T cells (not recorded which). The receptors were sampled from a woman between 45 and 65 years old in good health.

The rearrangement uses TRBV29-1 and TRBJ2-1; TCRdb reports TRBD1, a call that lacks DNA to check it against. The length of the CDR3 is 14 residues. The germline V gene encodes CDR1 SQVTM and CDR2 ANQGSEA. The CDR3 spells CSVPFQDRGNEQFF.

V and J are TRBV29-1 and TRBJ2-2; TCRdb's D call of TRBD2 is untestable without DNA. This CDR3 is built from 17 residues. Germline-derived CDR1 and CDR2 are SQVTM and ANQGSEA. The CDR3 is CSVPGTSGLRDTGELFF.

CDR3 sequence: CASAAGDYGYTF. V is TRBV5-1 and J is TRBJ1-2; TCRdb designates TRBD1, a call that cannot be tested without DNA. Germline CDR1 is SGHRS and CDR2 is YFSETQ. This CDR3 spans 12 amino acids.

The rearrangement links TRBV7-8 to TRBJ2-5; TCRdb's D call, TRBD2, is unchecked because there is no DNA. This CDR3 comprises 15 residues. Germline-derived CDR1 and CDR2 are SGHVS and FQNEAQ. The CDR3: CASSQTSGRQETQYF. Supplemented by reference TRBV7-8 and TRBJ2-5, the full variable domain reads GAGVSQSPRYKVAKRGQDVALRCDPISGHVSLFWYQQALGQGPEFLTYFQNEAQLDKSGLPSDRFFAERPEGSVSTLKIQRTQQEDSAVYLCASSQTSGRQETQYFGPGTRLLVL.

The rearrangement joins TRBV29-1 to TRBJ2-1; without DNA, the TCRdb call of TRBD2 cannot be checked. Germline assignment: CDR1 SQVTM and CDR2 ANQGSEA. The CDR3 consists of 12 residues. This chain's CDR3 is CSSRLNGNEQFF.

CDR3 loop: CSARPIQGSSYNEQFF. The V and J genes are TRBV20-1 and TRBJ2-1. This CDR3 region has 16 residues. Germline values: CDR1 DFQATT, CDR2 SNEGSKA (reference sequence).

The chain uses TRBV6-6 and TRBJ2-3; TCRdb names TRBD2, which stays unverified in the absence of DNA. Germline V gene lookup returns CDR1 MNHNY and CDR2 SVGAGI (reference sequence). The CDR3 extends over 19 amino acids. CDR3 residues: CASSSKDLAKRGGTDTQYF.

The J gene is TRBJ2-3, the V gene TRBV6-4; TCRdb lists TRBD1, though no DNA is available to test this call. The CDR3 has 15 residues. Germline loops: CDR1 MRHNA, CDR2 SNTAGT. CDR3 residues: CASRKGQGAADTQYF.